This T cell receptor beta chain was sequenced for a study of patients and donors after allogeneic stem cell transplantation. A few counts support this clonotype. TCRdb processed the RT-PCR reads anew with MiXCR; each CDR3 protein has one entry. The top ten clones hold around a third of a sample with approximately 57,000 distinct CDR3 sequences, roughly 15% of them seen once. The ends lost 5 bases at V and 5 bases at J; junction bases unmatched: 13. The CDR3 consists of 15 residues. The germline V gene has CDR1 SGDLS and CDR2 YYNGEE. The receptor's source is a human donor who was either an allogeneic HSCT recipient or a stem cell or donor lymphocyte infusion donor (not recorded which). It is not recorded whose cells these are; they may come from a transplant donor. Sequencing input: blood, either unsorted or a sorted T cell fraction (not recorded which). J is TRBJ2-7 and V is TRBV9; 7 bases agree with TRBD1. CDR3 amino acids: CASSPGQAVRHEQYF. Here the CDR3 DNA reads TGTGCCAGCAGTCCCGGACAGGCAGTTCGACACGAGCAGTACTTC.